The T cell receptor beta chain described here comes from a study of shared clonotypes between healthy human individuals. Whole-study findings and limits: The small donor group covered limited genetic and exposure diversity.

CDR1 and CDR2 (germline): SGHAT, FQNNGV. With V trimmed by 2 bases and J by 3 bases, 5 bases remained unmatched. CDR3 size: 16 residues. Profiling relied on immunoSEQ multiplex PCR, and the TCRdb table lists in-frame clones only, not all of them. The repertoire holds about 2.1 million clones, with over 85% as singletons. In the naive CD8 group, cells lacked CD45RO and were positively selected for CCR7, so terminally differentiated effector memory CD45RA+ cells were left out. Concerning this clone itself: Its cognate antigen is unknown.

Sequencing was performed on naive CD8+ T cells from PBMCs. The chain uses TRBV11-2 and TRBJ1-1; 11 nucleotides agree with TRBD1. The source of this sequence is a man younger than 35 in good health. Some clones in this sample may be carry-over from other donors' samples. CDR3 amino acids: CASSLFSGQGDTEAFF. CDR3 coding DNA: TGTGCCAGCAGCTTATTTTCGGGACAGGGGGACACTGAAGCTTTCTTT.